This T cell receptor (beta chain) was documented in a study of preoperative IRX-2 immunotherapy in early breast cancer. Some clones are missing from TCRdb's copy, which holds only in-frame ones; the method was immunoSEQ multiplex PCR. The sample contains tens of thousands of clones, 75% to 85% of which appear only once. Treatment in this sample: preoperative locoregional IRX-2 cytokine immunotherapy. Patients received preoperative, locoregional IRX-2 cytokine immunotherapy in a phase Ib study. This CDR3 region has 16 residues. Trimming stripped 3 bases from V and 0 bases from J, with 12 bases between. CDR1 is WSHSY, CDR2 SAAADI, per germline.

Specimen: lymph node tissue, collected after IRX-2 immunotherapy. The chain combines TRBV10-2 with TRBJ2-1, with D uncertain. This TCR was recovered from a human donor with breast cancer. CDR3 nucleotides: TGCGCCAGCAGTGATATCTGGAGTAGCTCCTACAATGAGCAGTTCTTC. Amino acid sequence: CASSDIWSSSYNEQFF.